These 21 T cell receptor beta chains came from one sample sequenced in a study of T-cell memory formation after mild COVID-19. TCRdb fed the 5' RACE reads into MiXCR, producing one record per CDR3 protein. The repertoire holds hundreds of thousands of distinct CDR3 sequences, with around 19% as singletons. The sample comprised PBMCs or a T cell subset sorted from them (not recorded which). These receptors all come from a man aged 18-30 years who had mild COVID-19 (a few samples of this study predate the infection). Cell type and time point are not known.

The J gene is TRBJ2-3, the V gene TRBV7-9; 12 bases fit TRBD1. Looked up from germline, CDR1 is SEHNR and CDR2 is FQNEAQ (reference sequence). The junction had 13 bases not matched to a gene; V was cut back by 4 bases and J by 5 bases. This CDR3 comprises 18 residues. CDR3 in DNA: TGTGCCAGCAGCTACACTTACGGGACAGGGGGCGAGGGAGATACGCAGTATTTT. It encodes CASSYTYGTGGEGDTQYF. The entire variable domain, with the rest obtained from reference TRBV7-9 and TRBJ2-3, is as follows: DTGVSQNPRHKITKRGQNVTFRCDPISEHNRLYWYRQTLGQGPEFLTYFQNEAQLEKSRLLSDRFSAERPKGSFSTLEIQRTEQGDSAMYLCASSYTYGTGGEGDTQYFGPGTRLTVL.

The chain joins TRBV7-2 to TRBJ1-2; tentative D call: TRBD1 (5 bases). Germline V gives CDR1 SGHTA, CDR2 FQGNSA. This CDR3 comprises 15 residues. Trimming removed 5 bases from V and 4 bases from J, with 17 bases in between. The CDR3 nucleotides read TGTGCCAGCAGCCCCAGGGCCCGTCCCCTCTATGGCTACACCTTC. Its translation is CASSPRARPLYGYTF. Full variable domain (missing parts from reference TRBV7-2 and TRBJ1-2): GAGVSQSPSNKVTEKGKDVELRCDPISGHTALYWYRQSLGQGLEFLIYFQGNSAPDKSGLPSDRFSAERTGGSVSTLTIQRTQQEDSAVYLCASSPRARPLYGYTFGSGTRLTVV.

The rearrangement uses TRBV7-9 and TRBJ2-7; no definite D call. CDR3 length: 13 residues. Deletions cut 7 bases from V and 2 bases from J, with 12 bases between. CDR1 and CDR2 from the germline V gene are SEHNR and FQNEAQ (reference sequence). CDR3 amino acids: CASNKLTAYEQYF. The CDR3 DNA is TGTGCCAGCAATAAGCTCACGGCCTACGAGCAGTACTTC.

The chain joins TRBV7-2 to TRBJ2-5; TRBD2 matches at 11 bases. The junction had 4 bases not matched to a gene; V was cut back by 5 bases and J by 2 bases. This CDR3 region has 15 residues. Per the germline V gene, CDR1 is SGHTA and CDR2 is FQGNSA. CDR3 residues: CASSMRLAGQETQYF. CDR3 nucleotides: TGTGCCAGCAGCATGAGACTAGCGGGGCAAGAGACCCAGTACTTC.

Ten or more counts support this clonotype. The J gene is TRBJ2-3, the V gene TRBV4-1; TRBD2 agrees at 7 bases. V was clipped by 0 bases and J by 4 bases; unmatched bases: 4. This CDR3 has 15 amino acids. Germline lookup yields CDR1 MGHRA and CDR2 YSYEKL. The CDR3 region has the DNA TGCGCCAGCAGCCAAGATCGTGGGGGGGCAGATACGCAGTATTTT. Translation gives CASSQDRGGADTQYF.

This clonotype was detected a few times. The V gene is TRBV29-1, the J gene TRBJ2-7; TRBD1 matches 7 bases. Trimming took 6 bases from V and 2 from J; bases not matched to a gene: 7. The CDR3 is 13 residues long. Germline-derived CDR1 and CDR2 are SQVTM and ANQGSEA. The CDR3, as DNA: TGCAGCGTCGAGACAGGGACCCCCTACGAGCAGTACTTC. It codes for CSVETGTPYEQYF.

The chain carries TRBV9 and TRBJ1-1, with D possibly TRBD1 on 5 matching bases. The CDR3 runs to 14 residues. Germline V gene sequence: CDR1 SGDLS, CDR2 YYNGEE. V was pared by 2 bases and J by 1 base, with 9 bases between. CDR3 sequence (DNA): TGTGCCAGCAGCGTCTCCGGGGGGAACACTGAAGCTTTCTTT. Amino acid sequence: CASSVSGGNTEAFF. Together with reference TRBV9 and TRBJ1-1, the CDR3 gives the full variable domain: DSGVTQTPKHLITATGQRVTLRCSPRSGDLSVYWYQQSLDQGLQFLIQYYNGEERAKGNILERFSAQQFPDLHSELNLSSLELGDSALYFCASSVSGGNTEAFFGQGTRLTVV.

This clonotype appeared a few times. The chain joins TRBV5-4 to TRBJ2-5; the match to TRBD2 covers 11 bases. The germline gives CDR1 SGHNT, CDR2 YYREEE (reference sequence). There are 16 residues in the CDR3. The V segment lost 3 bases and the J segment 3 bases; nucleotides outside the gene matches: 7. CDR3 protein: CASSWGLTSGEETQYF. CDR3 in DNA: TGTGCCAGCAGCTGGGGGCTGACTAGCGGGGAAGAGACCCAGTACTTC. Filled out from reference TRBV5-4 and TRBJ2-5, the complete variable domain reads ETGVTQSPTHLIKTRGQQVTLRCSSQSGHNTVSWYQQALGQGPQFIFQYYREEENGRGNFPPRFSGLQFPNYSSELNVNALELDDSALYLCASSWGLTSGEETQYFGPGTRLLVL.

This clonotype has just a few counts. The chain joins TRBV4-2 to TRBJ1-4, with 9 bases lining up with TRBD1. V gave up 0 bases and J gave up 11 bases; unmatched junction bases: 10. This CDR3 has 16 amino acids. Per the germline V gene, CDR1 is LGHNA and CDR2 is YNFKEQ. CDR3 protein: CASSQEGGQGPGKLFF. In nucleotides, the CDR3 is TGTGCCAGCAGCCAAGAAGGGGGACAGGGCCCGGGGAAACTGTTTTTT.

The DNA for the CDR3 is TGTGCCAGCAGCCAAGATGTCACAAGGAACTCTGGAAACACCATATATTTT. As protein: CASSQDVTRNSGNTIYF. The rearrangement links TRBV4-2 to TRBJ1-3; D remains ambiguous. The germline CDR1 and CDR2 sequences are LGHNA and YNFKEQ. The CDR3 runs to 17 residues. Between the trimmed V and J ends, which lost 0 bases and 0 bases, there was a span of 12 bases.

CDR3: CSVVSQLNTEAFF. For the CDR3, the DNA is TGCAGCGTTGTGAGTCAGTTGAACACTGAAGCTTTCTTT. This chain joins TRBV29-1 and TRBJ1-1; unclear D gene. CDR1 is SQVTM and CDR2 is ANQGSEA in the germline V gene. CDR3 length: 13 residues. With 4 bases removed from V and 0 bases from J, the gap between germline ends came to 9 bases.

The chain couples TRBV7-2 to TRBJ1-1; D is undetermined. The CDR3 spans 14 residues. Germline values: CDR1 SGHTA, CDR2 FQGNSA. Between the trimmed V and J ends, which lost 3 bases and 3 bases, there was a span of 11 bases. The CDR3 DNA sequence: TGTGCCAGCAGCTTCCGGGGTCTCGACACTGAAGCTTTCTTT. Its protein is CASSFRGLDTEAFF. Combining the CDR3 with reference TRBV7-2 and TRBJ1-1 gives the whole variable domain GAGVSQSPSNKVTEKGKDVELRCDPISGHTALYWYRQSLGQGLEFLIYFQGNSAPDKSGLPSDRFSAERTGGSVSTLTIQRTQQEDSAVYLCASSFRGLDTEAFFGQGTRLTVV.

This clonotype was detected a few times. The CDR3 spells CASSQAGRVVDTQYF. Here the CDR3 DNA reads TGTGCCAGCAGCCAAGCGGGGAGAGTGGTAGATACGCAGTATTTT. This chain joins TRBV11-2 and TRBJ2-3; 7 bases align to TRBD2. The CDR3 runs 15 residues. With 5 bases clipped from V and 5 bases from J, the junction kept 10 bases outside the gene matches. From germline, CDR1 is SGHAT and CDR2 FQNNGV.

This chain links TRBV6-2 or TRBV6-3 with TRBJ1-2; D gene unclear. This CDR3 contains 15 residues. The V and J ends lost 2 bases and 3 bases respectively, with 13 bases between them. Germline V lookup: CDR1 MNHEY, CDR2 SVGEGT. The CDR3 is CASSYPDGEYYGYTF. The CDR3 DNA sequence: TGTGCCAGCAGTTACCCGGACGGAGAATACTATGGCTACACCTTC.

In this sample, this clonotype turned up many times. The V and J genes are TRBV7-9 and TRBJ2-2; D tentatively fits TRBD1 or TRBD2 (5 bases each). CDR1 and CDR2 (germline): SEHNR, FQNEAQ (reference sequence). The CDR3 extends over 14 amino acids. Trimming removed 5 bases from V and 5 bases from J, with 12 bases in between. The CDR3 spells CASSIGTLTGELFF. As DNA, the CDR3 is TGTGCCAGCAGCATTGGGACGCTGACCGGGGAGCTGTTTTTT.

A note on this clonotype: The germline gene is not matched at one end of the junction; a read error may be the cause. The V gene is TRBV5-1, the J gene TRBJ2-3, with TRBD1 matching over 7 bases. The CDR3 has 15 amino acids. From germline, CDR1 is SGHRS and CDR2 YFSETQ. The DNA for the CDR3 is TGCGCCAGCATCTTGGCCGACAGGGTCACAGATACGCAGTATTTT. Residues: CASILADRVTDTQYF. Full variable domain (missing parts from reference TRBV5-1 and TRBJ2-3): KAGVTQTPRYLIKTRGQQVTLSCSPISGHRSVSWYQQTPGQGLQFLFEYFSETQRNKGNFPGRFSGRQFSNSRSEMNVSTLELGDSALYLCASILADRVTDTQYFGPGTRLTVL.

The rearrangement uses TRBV12-3 or TRBV12-4 and TRBJ2-1, with a possible D match to TRBD2 (5 bases). This CDR3 has 15 residues. Trimming took 5 bases from V and 0 from J, leaving 11 bases between them. The CDR3 nucleotides read TGTGCCAGCAGTCCCCCGGGGAGCTCCTACAATGAGCAGTTCTTC. It codes for CASSPPGSSYNEQFF.

This clonotype was counted at least ten times. The rearrangement joins TRBV4-1 to TRBJ2-1; 11 bases align to TRBD2. This CDR3 has 17 amino acids. The germline gives CDR1 MGHRA, CDR2 YSYEKL. Unmatched junction bases numbered 12, after V lost 4 bases and J lost 7 bases. CDR3 in amino acids: CASSRGGLAALGNEQFF. CDR3 coding DNA: TGCGCCAGCAGCCGAGGGGGACTAGCGGCCCTAGGTAATGAGCAGTTCTTC.

The chain combines TRBV11-1 with TRBJ2-3; TRBD2 aligns across 8 bases. The V gene's germline CDR1 is SGHAT and CDR2 FQDESV (reference sequence). V lost 0 bases to trimming and J lost 4 bases; unmatched junction nucleotides: 9. CDR3 length equals 17 residues. The CDR3 DNA reads TGTGCCAGCAGCTTAGCTTCTCCGGGAGCGGGGGCAGATACGCAGTATTTT. Translating it yields CASSLASPGAGADTQYF.

The chain recombines TRBV20-1 with TRBJ2-2, with a tentative D call TRBD1 (6 bases). The CDR3 covers 13 residues. Germline CDR1 is DFQATT and CDR2 is SNEGSKA (reference sequence). Trimming removed 3 bases from V and 6 bases from J, with 11 bases in between. CDR3 loop: CSARRQDAGELFF. The CDR3 bases are TGCAGTGCTAGGAGACAGGATGCCGGGGAGCTGTTTTTT.

This clonotype was seen more than once but under ten times. The chain employs TRBV12-3 or TRBV12-4 and TRBJ2-2; 10 positions agree with TRBD2. The V gene end was trimmed by 5 bases and the J gene end by 3 bases; junction bases not matched to a gene: 6. The CDR3 extends over 16 amino acids. Written as DNA, the CDR3 is TGTGCCAGCAGTACAATAGCGGGGGGATACACCGGGGAGCTGTTTTTT. It specifies CASSTIAGGYTGELFF.